This T cell receptor (beta chain) was found in a study of shared clonotypes between healthy human individuals. Across the whole study: The study drew on a couple of women and three men aged 18 to 49 as donors.

V gave up 4 bases and J gave up 9 bases; unmatched junction bases: 6. This CDR3 has 15 amino acids. CDR1 is SGHNT and CDR2 is YYREEE in the germline V gene (reference sequence). Sequenced by immunoSEQ multiplex PCR; TCRdb stores in-frame clones only, minus some. The table records fewer than 1 million clones, around 96% of them present only once. Naive CD8 cells lacked CD45RO and underwent positive selection for CCR7, leaving out terminally differentiated effector memory CD45RA+ cells. The V gene is TRBV5-4, the J gene TRBJ2-1; 14 bases line up with TRBD2. The clonotype was recovered from a young man in good health. The sequenced sample was naive CD8+ T cells sorted from blood. The CDR3 protein is CASSEGTSGRSEQFF. The DNA for the CDR3 is TGTGCCAGCAGCGAAGGGACTAGCGGGAGAAGTGAGCAGTTCTTC.